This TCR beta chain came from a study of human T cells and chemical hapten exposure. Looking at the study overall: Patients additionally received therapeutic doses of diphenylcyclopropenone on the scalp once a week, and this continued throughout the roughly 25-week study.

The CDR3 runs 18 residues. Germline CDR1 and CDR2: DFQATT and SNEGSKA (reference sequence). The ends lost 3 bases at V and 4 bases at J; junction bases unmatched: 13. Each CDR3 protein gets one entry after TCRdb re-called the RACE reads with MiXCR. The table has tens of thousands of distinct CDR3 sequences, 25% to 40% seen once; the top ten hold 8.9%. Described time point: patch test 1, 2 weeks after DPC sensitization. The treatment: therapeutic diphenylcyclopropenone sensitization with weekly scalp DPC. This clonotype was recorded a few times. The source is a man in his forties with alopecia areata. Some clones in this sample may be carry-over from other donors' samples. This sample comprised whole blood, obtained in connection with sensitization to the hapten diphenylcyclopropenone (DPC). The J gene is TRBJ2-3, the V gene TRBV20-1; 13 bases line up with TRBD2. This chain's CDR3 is CSARTNVGLAGASDTQYF. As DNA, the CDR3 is TGCAGTGCTAGGACAAACGTTGGACTAGCGGGAGCGTCAGATACGCAGTATTTT.